The 25 T cell receptor beta chains given below trace back to one sample, sequenced in a study of glioma-infiltrating T cells. TCR alpha and beta CDR3 regions were amplified from RNA using iRepertoire nested multiplex PCR. MiXCR, run by TCRdb on the multiplex PCR reads, gives a single entry per CDR3 protein. The table has about 180,000 distinct CDR3 sequences, around 45% seen once; the top ten hold 5.2%. The material sequenced was glioma tissue, nonneoplastic brain tissue, or PBMCs (not recorded which). The receptors were sampled from a human donor with low-grade glioma or glioblastoma, undergoing nonglioma brain surgery, or in good health (not recorded which).

This clonotype was seen a few times. Given a much more abundant clone one base away, this may be a read error. The chain employs TRBV20-1 and TRBJ2-1, with 7 nucleotides matching TRBD2. This CDR3 has 15 residues. The germline gives CDR1 DFQATT, CDR2 SNEGSKA (reference sequence). V was pared by 5 bases and J by 2 bases, with 9 bases of the junction left unmatched. The CDR3 coding sequence is TGCAGTGCTCTCCCTAGCGGTGGGCCCTACAATGAGCAGTTCTTC. Residues: CSALPSGGPYNEQFF.

Comment on this clonotype: It may be a read error: a sequence one base away is much more abundant. This chain connects TRBV20-1 to TRBJ1-6, with 8 bases aligning to TRBD1. Germline loops: CDR1 DFQATT, CDR2 SNEGSKA (reference sequence). The CDR3 totals 17 residues. The CDR3 coding sequence is TGCAGTGCTAGAGGACAGGGGAGAGAGTGGAGTAATTCACCCGTCCACTTT. Protein sequence: CSARGQGREWSNSPVHF.

This clonotype was counted between two and nine times. The chain employs TRBV29-1 and TRBJ2-7; D is ambiguous. This CDR3 has 11 amino acids. Germline CDR1 reads SQVTM; CDR2 reads ANQGSEA. Trimming removed 1 base from V and 3 bases from J, with 4 bases in between. The CDR3 bases are TGCAGCGTTGAAGTGGGCTACGAGCAGTACTTC. Amino acids: CSVEVGYEQYF.

This clonotype has only a few counts. The rearrangement joins TRBV5-6 to TRBJ2-1; D tentatively reads TRBD1 or TRBD2 (6 bases each). CDR3 size: 14 residues. Looked up from germline, CDR1 is SGHDT and CDR2 is YYEEEE. Trimming shortened V by 0 bases and J by 10 bases, and 14 bases separated the two germline ends. DNA of the CDR3: TGTGCCAGCAGCTTGGGGGGGGCGGGGAGGGAGCAGTTCTTC. This gives the protein CASSLGGAGREQFF.

This clonotype was seen many times. The chain carries TRBV10-3 and TRBJ2-3; 7 positions match TRBD2. Looked up from germline, CDR1 is ENHRY and CDR2 is SYGVKD. The CDR3 is made up of 15 amino acids. With V trimmed by 2 bases and J by 1 base, 3 bases remained unmatched. CDR3 sequence: CAISELAVGTDTQYF. CDR3 coding DNA: TGTGCCATCAGTGAGCTAGCGGTGGGCACAGATACGCAGTATTTT.

This clonotype was counted ten times or more. This chain uses TRBV7-2 with TRBJ2-1, with 8 bases lining up with TRBD2. The length of the CDR3 is 15 residues. Trimming at V came to 3 bases and at J to 5 bases, leaving 6 bases not matched to a gene. Germline-derived CDR1 and CDR2 are SGHTA and FQGNSA. The CDR3 DNA follows: TGTGCCAGCAGCTTTCGGGGGGGTAGGGACAATGAGCAGTTCTTC. Translating gives CASSFRGGRDNEQFF.

This clonotype was picked up a small number of times. The chain links TRBV28 to TRBJ2-7; D is perhaps TRBD1 or TRBD2 (5 bases each). Germline values: CDR1 MDHEN, CDR2 SYDVKM. The ends were cut back, 6 bases at V and 3 bases at J, with 15 bases in the middle. The CDR3 extends over 14 amino acids. The CDR3 DNA sequence: TGTGCCAGCAGACCCTGGGACGGGGACTACGAGCAGTACTTC. It codes for CASRPWDGDYEQYF.

As for this clonotype: A clone one base away is much larger, so this may be a read error. The J gene is TRBJ2-3, the V gene TRBV20-1; D gene unclear. Germline loops: CDR1 DFQATT, CDR2 SNEGSKA (reference sequence). The V gene lost 4 bases and the J gene lost 4 bases, with 15 bases spanning the gap. CDR3 length equals 14 residues. The DNA for the CDR3 is TGCAGTGCTACCGTAGGGTCCTGGGCAGATACGCAGTATTTT. Translation gives CSATVGSWADTQYF.

The chain carries TRBV3-1 and TRBJ2-2, with 10 bases matching TRBD2. Germline V gene data show CDR1 as LGHDT and CDR2 as YNNKEL (reference sequence). The trim removed 4 bases at V and 7 bases at J, leaving 9 bases unmatched. This CDR3 is built from 16 residues. Here the CDR3 reads CASSRRGLAGVGELFF. CDR3 sequence (DNA): TGTGCCAGCAGCCGCCGGGGGCTAGCGGGAGTCGGGGAGCTGTTTTTT. Full variable domain (remainder filled in from reference TRBV3-1 and TRBJ2-2): DTAVSQTPKYLVTQMGNDKSIKCEQNLGHDTMYWYKQDSKKFLKIMFSYNNKELIINETVPNRFSPKSPDKAHLNLHINSLELGDSAVYFCASSRRGLAGVGELFFGEGSRLTVL.

With regard to this clonotype: Possible read error: a much larger clone is one base away. The J gene is TRBJ1-2, the V gene TRBV3-1; the D gene is possibly TRBD1 (5 bases). The CDR3 runs 13 residues. Per germline, CDR1 LGHDT and CDR2 YNNKEL (reference sequence). The CDR3 region is CTSSEGVNYGYTF. As DNA, the CDR3 is TGTACCAGCAGCGAAGGGGTTAACTATGGCTACACCTTC.

Remarks on this clonotype: This may be a read error: a much more frequent sequence differs by one nucleotide. This sequence joins TRBV2 and TRBJ1-4; 8 positions agree with TRBD1. The germline gives CDR1 SNHLY, CDR2 FYNNEI. The CDR3 loop spans 14 amino acids. With 2 bases clipped from V and 5 bases from J, the junction kept 1 base outside the gene matches. In DNA form, the CDR3 reads TGTGCCAGCAGTGAAAGGACAGGGAATGAAAAACTGTTTTTT. It is translated as CASSERTGNEKLFF.

Ten or more counts support this clonotype. The J gene is TRBJ1-2, the V gene TRBV20-1; 8 bases are shared with TRBD1. J lost 7 bases, V lost 1 base, and 2 bases had no gene match. The CDR3 runs 12 residues. Per germline, CDR1 DFQATT and CDR2 SNEGSKA (reference sequence). In DNA form, the CDR3 reads TGCAGTGCTAGAGCGGACAGGGTTGGCTACACCTTC. Protein product: CSARADRVGYTF.

In regard to this clonotype: Germline and junction disagree at one end, which may indicate a read error. The chain links TRBV7-8 to TRBJ2-1; no definite D call. Per the germline V gene, CDR1 is SGHVS and CDR2 is FQNEAQ. CDR3 size: 13 residues. CDR3 DNA: TGTGCCAGCAGCCCGGGCCGCAACAATGCGCAGTTCTTC. Encoded protein: CASSPGRNNAQFF.

This clonotype has only one observation. A much larger clone lies a single base off, so this may be a read error. V gene TRBV6-4 combines with J gene TRBJ1-5, with unresolved D. The CDR3 loop spans 14 amino acids. Trimming took 4 bases from V and 7 from J, leaving 14 bases between them. Germline-derived CDR1 and CDR2 are MRHNA and SNTAGT. In nucleotides, the CDR3 is TGTGCCAGCAGTGCGGAGACGACGGGGCAGCCCCAGCATTTT. It specifies CASSAETTGQPQHF.

The J gene is TRBJ2-7, the V gene TRBV28; 7 bases fit TRBD1. Per the germline V gene, CDR1 is MDHEN and CDR2 is SYDVKM. This CDR3 region has 15 residues. J gave up 11 bases and V 2 bases, and 15 bases lay outside the gene matches. The DNA of the CDR3 is TGTGCCAGCAGTTTAGGCGGAGAGGGGGCAGAGACCGAGTACTTC. Amino acids: CASSLGGEGAETEYF. Based on the CDR3 plus reference TRBV28 and TRBJ2-7, the full variable domain is DVKVTQSSRYLVKRTGEKVFLECVQDMDHENMFWYRQDPGLGLRLIYFSYDVKMKEKGDIPEGYSVSREKKERFSLILESASTNQTSMYLCASSLGGEGAETEYFGPGTRLTVT.

As concerns this clonotype: One base away lies a much larger clone, so this may be a sequencing read error. The chain links TRBV7-2 to TRBJ2-1; TRBD2 might be the D (7 bases). The V end lost 5 bases, the J end lost 6 bases, and 17 bases lay between the germline ends. CDR3 size: 15 residues. Germline V lookup: CDR1 SGHTA, CDR2 FQGNSA. The CDR3 DNA reads TGTGCCAGCAGCGTACAGGGAGGGCCGGGCAATGAGCAGTTCTTC. It translates to CASSVQGGPGNEQFF.

This clonotype was detected many times. The chain carries TRBV6-1 and TRBJ2-1; TRBD2 aligns across 12 bases. Germline assignment: CDR1 MNHNS and CDR2 SASEGT. The CDR3 is 15 amino acids. V lost 0 bases, J lost 8 bases, and 2 bases stayed unmatched. In nucleotides, the CDR3 is TGTGCCAGCAGTGAAGCACTAGCGGGAGGCCATGAGCAGTTCTTC. It specifies CASSEALAGGHEQFF.

Ten or more counts support this clonotype. This chain links TRBV27 with TRBJ2-3; D gene uncertain. V was trimmed by 5 bases and J by 4 bases, leaving 16 bases between them. Germline CDR1 reads MNHEY; CDR2 reads SMNVEV (reference sequence). CDR3 length: 15 amino acids. The CDR3 nucleotides are TGTGCCAGCAGTCCTCTGATCCCCGGTTCAGATACGCAGTATTTT. Encoded protein: CASSPLIPGSDTQYF.

CDR3: CASSVVQGSMQYF. CDR3 sequence (DNA): TGTGCCAGCAGCGTAGTTCAGGGGTCGATGCAGTACTTC. This chain uses TRBV9 with TRBJ2-7, with D perhaps matching TRBD1 (6 bases). This CDR3 comprises 13 residues. V was trimmed by 0 bases and J by 9 bases, leaving 13 bases between them. Germline assignment: CDR1 SGDLS and CDR2 YYNGEE.

This clonotype was observed a few times. The rearrangement uses TRBV5-1 and TRBJ2-1; a possible D gene is TRBD2 (5 bases). Trimming pared 1 base from V and 5 bases from J, leaving 10 bases between. Per the germline V gene, CDR1 is SGHRS and CDR2 is YFSETQ. The CDR3 has 14 amino acids. The CDR3 region is CASSLTPGNNEQFF. CDR3 DNA: TGCGCCAGCAGCTTGACACCGGGGAACAATGAGCAGTTCTTC.

This clonotype occurred many times. The chain combines TRBV20-1 with TRBJ2-5; D possibly matches TRBD1 or TRBD2 (6 bases each). This CDR3 contains 13 residues. In germline, CDR1 is DFQATT, CDR2 SNEGSKA (reference sequence). V was clipped by 3 bases and J by 1 base, with 9 bases between them. The CDR3 region has the DNA TGCAGTGCTAGCTGGGGGGCCCAAGAGACCCAGTACTTC. Its translation is CSASWGAQETQYF.

As for this clonotype: A read error is possible here, since a much larger clone lies one base away. The chain employs TRBV7-9 and TRBJ2-2, with no clear D. Germline CDR1 reads SEHNR; CDR2 reads FQNEAQ (reference sequence). CDR3 length: 13 amino acids. Here the CDR3 reads CDSSLDLTGELFF. The CDR3 coding sequence is TGTGACAGCAGCCTAGACTTGACCGGGGAGCTGTTTTTT.

A word on this clonotype: Just one base apart from a much larger clone, this may be a read error. The chain couples TRBV20-1 to TRBJ2-1; the D call may be TRBD1 or TRBD2 (5 bases each). The germline V gene encodes CDR1 DFQATT and CDR2 SNEGSKA (reference sequence). Trimming stripped 3 bases from V and 6 bases from J, with 9 bases between. This CDR3 is built from 12 residues. In DNA, the CDR3 is TGCAGTGCTAGCGGGGCAACCAATGAGCAGTTCTTC. This gives the protein CSASGATNEQFF.

This clonotype was seen repeatedly, ten times or more. The chain joins TRBV27 to TRBJ2-1; the D call may be TRBD1 or TRBD2 (5 bases each). This CDR3 has 15 amino acids. Germline values: CDR1 MNHEY, CDR2 SMNVEV (reference sequence). V was cut by 0 bases and J by 5 bases, with 11 bases left in between. In DNA, the CDR3 is TGTGCCAGCAGTTTATCAGCTACGGGGCACAATGAGCAGTTCTTC. Protein sequence: CASSLSATGHNEQFF.

In its sample, this clonotype was seen a few times. The CDR3 is CASSQVLGYTEAFF. For the CDR3, the DNA is TGCGCCAGCAGCCAAGTGCTGGGATACACTGAAGCTTTCTTT. The chain uses TRBV4-1 and TRBJ1-1; D gene ambiguous. Germline loops: CDR1 MGHRA, CDR2 YSYEKL. The CDR3 has 14 residues. V lost 1 base and J lost 3, with 9 bases in between.